The 11 T cell receptor beta chains below all came from one sample that was sequenced in a study of glioma-infiltrating T cells after dendritic cell vaccination. TCRdb's table, derived via immunoSEQ multiplex PCR, lists solely in-frame clones and lacks some. The sample carries about 99,000 clones, 75% to 85% recorded once. Sequenced here: blood, sampled before dendritic cell vaccination. These receptors were obtained from a human donor with glioblastoma.

This sequence joins TRBV5-6 and TRBJ2-1, with 7 nucleotides matching TRBD1. The CDR3 length is 15 residues. With V trimmed by 4 bases and J by 0 bases, 4 bases remained unmatched. The germline CDR1 and CDR2 sequences are SGHDT and YYEEEE. This CDR3 is CASSIRDSSYNEQFF. The CDR3, as DNA: TGTGCCAGCAGCATCCGGGACAGCTCCTACAATGAGCAGTTCTTC.

This chain joins TRBV12-5 and TRBJ2-2; TRBD2 matches 11 bases. Germline assignment: CDR1 LGHNT and CDR2 FRNRAP. After removal of 6 bases from V and 3 bases from J, the junction contained 3 bases not matched to a gene. This CDR3 contains 15 residues. The CDR3 DNA is TGTGCTAGTGGCTCGACTAGCGGGGACACCGGGGAGCTGTTTTTT. Amino acids: CASGSTSGDTGELFF. Looking up the rest from reference TRBV12-5 and TRBJ2-2 gives the full variable domain: DARVTQTPRHKVTEMGQEVTMRCQPILGHNTVFWYRQTMMQGLELLAYFRNRAPLDDSGMPKDRFSAEMPDATLATLKIQPSEPRDSAVYFCASGSTSGDTGELFFGEGSRLTVL.

This chain uses TRBV4-3 with TRBJ1-6; the D gene is possibly TRBD1 (6 bases). The V and J ends lost 4 bases and 0 bases respectively, with 10 bases between them. Germline V lookup: CDR1 LGHNA, CDR2 YSLEER. CDR3 length equals 16 residues. CDR3 DNA: TGCGCCAGCAGCCCGGGGACATTCTCCTATAATTCACCCCTCCACTTT. Its translation: CASSPGTFSYNSPLHF.

This chain links TRBV4-3 with TRBJ1-5; D remains ambiguous. The V gene's germline CDR1 is LGHNA and CDR2 YSLEER. Trimming removed 3 bases at V and 5 bases at J, with 11 bases between. This CDR3 has 14 amino acids. CDR3 region: CASSQEGVDQPQHF. The CDR3 coding sequence is TGCGCCAGCAGCCAGGAGGGAGTGGATCAGCCCCAGCATTTT.

The chain links TRBV4-1 to TRBJ2-1; 8 positions match TRBD1. The trim removed 1 base at V and 5 bases at J, leaving 10 bases unmatched. The germline V gene encodes CDR1 MGHRA and CDR2 YSYEKL. The CDR3 consists of 17 residues. The CDR3, as DNA: TGCGCCAGCAGCCAAGTTAACAGGGGGAGTTTAGACAATGAGCAGTTCTTC. It translates to CASSQVNRGSLDNEQFF.

The chain couples TRBV11-3 to TRBJ2-7; no clear D gene. This CDR3 comprises 12 residues. Per the germline V gene, CDR1 is SGHNT and CDR2 is YENEEA. Trimming shortened V by 4 bases and J by 3 bases, and 7 bases separated the two germline ends. This CDR3 reads CASSSLYYEQYF. The CDR3 coding sequence is TGTGCCAGCAGCTCCCTTTACTACGAGCAGTACTTC.

This chain connects TRBV6-5 to TRBJ1-2; no firm D call. V dropped 6 bases and J dropped 3 bases, with 14 bases sitting between them. The CDR3 loop spans 14 amino acids. Germline lookup yields CDR1 MNHEY and CDR2 SVGAGI. Written as DNA, the CDR3 is TGTGCCAGCAGCAAGGTTGACAAGGACTATGGCTACACCTTC. This sequence encodes CASSKVDKDYGYTF.

This clone was counted once. The CDR3 reads CASSHDELGLAGGPGTGELFF. As DNA, the CDR3 is TGTGCCAGCAGCCATGACGAACTAGGACTAGCGGGGGGGCCGGGGACCGGGGAGCTGTTTTTT. The chain employs TRBV4-2 and TRBJ2-2; TRBD2 agrees at 15 bases. CDR3 length: 21 residues. In germline, CDR1 is LGHNA, CDR2 YNFKEQ. The J segment lost 5 bases and the V segment lost 3 bases, leaving 16 bases of the junction unmatched.

V and J are TRBV5-5 and TRBJ1-3; the match to TRBD1 covers 9 bases. The CDR3 has 16 amino acids. J lost 2 bases, V lost 4 bases, and 7 bases had no gene match. Germline loops: CDR1 SGHKS, CDR2 YYEKEE (reference sequence). The CDR3 is CASSSGQGSAGNTIYF. The CDR3 nucleotides are TGTGCCAGCAGCAGCGGACAGGGGAGTGCTGGAAACACCATATATTTT.

This chain links TRBV11-2 with TRBJ1-1; possible D gene TRBD1, 6 bases. This CDR3 contains 14 residues. V dropped 3 bases and J dropped 1 base, with 9 bases sitting between them. Germline CDR1 reads SGHAT; CDR2 reads FQNNGV. Here the CDR3 DNA reads TGTGCCAGCAGCTTCAGGGGAACGAACACTGAAGCTTTCTTT. Protein product: CASSFRGTNTEAFF.

V gene TRBV30 combines with J gene TRBJ1-6; D remains ambiguous. The CDR3 consists of 14 residues. V lost 4 bases to trimming and J lost 2 bases, with 9 bases between them. Germline assignment: CDR1 GTSNPN and CDR2 SVGIG (reference sequence). The CDR3, as DNA: TGTGCCTGGACTGTGGGCACCTATAATTCACCCCTCCACTTT. This gives the protein CAWTVGTYNSPLHF.